The next 5 T cell receptor beta chains were all read from a single sample in a study of cytomegalovirus exposure and HLA in healthy donors. Use of 60 Vbeta and 13 Jbeta primers characterized the PCR. Sequenced by immunoSEQ multiplex PCR; TCRdb stores in-frame clones only, minus some. The sample shows around 150,000 clones, about 74% of them seen only once. The material sequenced was PBMCs. Every receptor here comes from a man aged 25-45 years in good health and CMV-seronegative.

This chain uses TRBV28 with TRBJ1-5; tentatively, D is TRBD1 (6 bases). CDR1 MDHEN and CDR2 SYDVKM come from the germline V gene. The CDR3 length is 15 residues. The V end was cut by 6 bases, the J end by 7 bases, with 19 bases between. The CDR3 DNA is TGTGCCAGCAGCCGCGGTGGGGGGGGCGGACAGCCCCAGCATTTT. Protein sequence: CASSRGGGGGQPQHF.

This rearrangement joins TRBV7-8 to TRBJ2-7, with 15 bases aligning to TRBD2. Germline CDR1 and CDR2: SGHVS and FQNEAQ. This CDR3 contains 16 residues. The J segment lost 5 bases and the V segment lost 5 bases, leaving 7 bases of the junction unmatched. The CDR3 DNA is TGTGCCAGCAGCCCGGGACTAGCGGGAGGAAAACACGAGCAGTACTTC. Translating gives CASSPGLAGGKHEQYF.

This clone was picked up one time. The rearrangement joins TRBV10-2 to TRBJ2-1; maybe TRBD1 (6 bases). CDR1 is WSHSY and CDR2 is SAAADI in the germline V gene. This CDR3 has 14 residues. The V and J ends lost 4 bases and 2 bases respectively, with 9 bases between them. CDR3 amino acids: CASSAGTPYNEQFF. The CDR3 region has the DNA TGCGCCAGCAGTGCAGGGACACCCTACAATGAGCAGTTCTTC.

The chain joins TRBV5-1 to TRBJ2-2, with 9 nucleotides matching TRBD2. This CDR3 is built from 17 residues. Germline V gene data show CDR1 as SGHRS and CDR2 as YFSETQ. V was clipped by 4 bases and J by 3 bases; unmatched bases: 10. CDR3 sequence (DNA): TGCGCCAGCAGCCTCCCCGGGACTAGCAAGGACACCGGGGAGCTGTTTTTT. Translating it yields CASSLPGTSKDTGELFF. Using reference TRBV5-1 and TRBJ2-2 for the parts outside the CDR3, the full variable domain is KAGVTQTPRYLIKTRGQQVTLSCSPISGHRSVSWYQQTPGQGLQFLFEYFSETQRNKGNFPGRFSGRQFSNSRSEMNVSTLELGDSALYLCASSLPGTSKDTGELFFGEGSRLTVL.

This clone appeared a few times. This CDR3 reads CASSYRSGRGEFF. The DNA for the CDR3 is TGTGCCAGCAGTTACCGGAGCGGGAGGGGGGAGTTCTTC. This chain links TRBV6-5 with TRBJ2-1; 10 bases align to TRBD2. V lost 2 bases and J lost 14; bases outside the gene matches: 6. The CDR3 totals 13 residues. CDR1 is MNHEY and CDR2 is SVGAGI in the germline V gene.